This T cell receptor beta chain was found in a study of blood T cell repertoires in COVID-19. Assay used: immunoSEQ multiplex PCR; TCRdb lists only in-frame clones, some missing. The data contain about 370,000 clones, approximately 92% of them singletons. The CDR3 has 15 residues. The ends lost 4 bases at V and 4 bases at J; junction bases unmatched: 3. CDR1 and CDR2 (germline): LGHDT, YNNKEL (reference sequence). The sample consisted of PBMCs or T cells enriched from blood (not recorded which). The rearrangement links TRBV3-1 (or the pseudogene TRBV3-2) to TRBJ2-2, with TRBD2 identical over 10 bases. The receptor comes from a man between 18 and 29 years old who had recovered from COVID-19. The CDR3 region is CASSLRLAGTGELFF. The CDR3 coding sequence is TGTGCCAGCAGCCTCAGACTAGCGGGCACCGGGGAGCTGTTTTTT.